Included here is one T cell receptor (beta chain) sequence, with context. This entry is derived from a study of T cell responses to AZD1222 COVID-19 vaccine. TCRdb keeps only in-frame clones here, not all; method: immunoSEQ multiplex PCR. The data contain 150,000 or so clones, approximately 90% of them singletons. The material was peripheral blood, obtained on day 0 of AZD1222 vaccination. This TCR was recovered from an adult in good health.

The CDR3 bases are TGCAGCGTTGAGACAGGGGGCTATGGCTACACCTTC. Amino acid sequence: CSVETGGYGYTF. V is TRBV29-1 and J is TRBJ1-2; the match to TRBD1 covers 9 bases. Trimming at V came to 3 bases and at J to 4 bases, leaving 0 bases not matched to a gene. Germline V gene lookup returns CDR1 SQVTM and CDR2 ANQGSEA. This CDR3 region has 12 residues.